These 28 T cell receptor beta chains share one sample of origin, sequenced in a study of T cells after yellow fever vaccination. TCRdb passed the 5' RACE reads through MiXCR, listing each CDR3 protein once. The data hold over 70,000 distinct CDR3 sequences, with about 7.7% observed a single time. This specimen consisted of CD8+ T cells sorted from PBMCs, obtained on the day of the yellow fever booster vaccination. Receptors were obtained from a man aged 25 to 40 who received the YFV17D yellow fever vaccine.

This clonotype was recorded many times. The V call is TRBV9, the J call TRBJ1-5; TRBD1 matches at 8 bases. V lost 7 bases to trimming and J lost 7 bases; unmatched junction nucleotides: 7. The CDR3 totals 13 residues. CDR1 and CDR2 (germline): SGDLS, YYNGEE. As DNA, the CDR3 is TGTGCCAGCGGCACAGGGGGAAGGCAGCCCCAGCATTTT. It yields the protein CASGTGGRQPQHF.

The chain couples TRBV5-1 to TRBJ2-7, with D tentatively TRBD1 or TRBD2 (5 bases each). Per the germline V gene, CDR1 is SGHRS and CDR2 is YFSETQ. The CDR3 is 14 amino acids. Between the trimmed V and J ends, which lost 4 bases and 0 bases, there was a span of 11 bases. CDR3 amino acids: CASSPGTDSYEQYF. The CDR3, as DNA: TGCGCCAGCAGCCCCGGGACCGACTCCTACGAGCAGTACTTC.

In the case of this clonotype: A read error may be the cause here, since a much bigger clone is one base away. The genes are TRBV7-9 and TRBJ2-1; D is perhaps TRBD1 or TRBD2 (6 bases each). The CDR3 length is 17 residues. Germline-derived CDR1 and CDR2 are SEHNR and FQNEAQ (reference sequence). V gave up 1 base and J gave up 8 bases, with 21 bases separating them. The CDR3 DNA reads TGTGCCAGCAGCTTAGGTCTTCGGACAGCGGGTGGGGATGAGCAGTTCTTC. The encoded protein is CASSLGLRTAGGDEQFF.

This chain uses TRBV11-2 with TRBJ2-7, with 12 bases matching TRBD2. CDR3 size: 16 residues. V lost 5 bases and J lost 4; bases outside the gene matches: 9. Germline loops: CDR1 SGHAT, CDR2 FQNNGV. The CDR3 sequence is CASSTGLAGITYEQYF. The CDR3 bases are TGTGCCAGCAGCACCGGACTAGCGGGAATTACTTACGAGCAGTACTTC.

The table lists this clonotype with a few counts. This rearrangement joins TRBV11-2 to TRBJ2-1, with D possibly TRBD2 on 5 matching bases. Germline V CDR1 and CDR2: SGHAT, FQNNGV. Trimming shortened V by 5 bases and J by 9 bases, and 8 bases separated the two germline ends. The CDR3 is 11 residues long. The CDR3 region has the DNA TGTGCCAGCAGCCCGGACTTTGAGCAGTTCTTC. Amino acid sequence: CASSPDFEQFF.

This chain connects TRBV27 to TRBJ2-1; D could derive from TRBD1 or TRBD2 (7 bases each). Germline CDR1 reads MNHEY; CDR2 reads SMNVEV (reference sequence). The CDR3 extends over 15 amino acids. Between the trimmed V and J ends, which lost 7 bases and 4 bases, there was a span of 17 bases. CDR3 amino acids: CASTPGTAGYNEQFF. The DNA for the CDR3 is TGTGCCAGCACCCCTGGGACAGCGGGATACAATGAGCAGTTCTTC.

This clonotype was counted only a few times. The chain joins TRBV3-1 to TRBJ2-5, with 12 nucleotides matching TRBD2. With 4 bases clipped from V and 2 bases from J, the junction kept 5 bases outside the gene matches. Germline V CDR1 and CDR2: LGHDT, YNNKEL (reference sequence). There are 16 residues in the CDR3. In DNA form, the CDR3 reads TGTGCCAGCAGCCCGAGGACTAGCGGGGATCAAGAGACCCAGTACTTC. Its protein product is CASSPRTSGDQETQYF.

This clonotype was seen ten or more times. The J gene is TRBJ2-7, the V gene TRBV7-9; D gene unclear. V was cut by 4 bases and J by 2 bases, with 9 bases left in between. This CDR3 has 13 residues. The germline gives CDR1 SEHNR, CDR2 FQNEAQ (reference sequence). CDR3 in amino acids: CASSSENTYEQYF. Written as DNA, the CDR3 is TGTGCCAGCAGCTCTGAGAATACCTACGAGCAGTACTTC.

The rearrangement joins TRBV7-9 to TRBJ2-2; D gene ambiguous. CDR3 length: 10 residues. Germline V gives CDR1 SEHNR, CDR2 FQNEAQ (reference sequence). The germline V and J ends were trimmed by 8 bases and 7 bases, with 5 bases remaining between them. This chain's CDR3 is CASLNGELFF. The DNA of the CDR3 is TGTGCCAGCCTTAACGGGGAGCTGTTTTTT. The variable domain in full, completed from reference TRBV7-9 and TRBJ2-2, reads DTGVSQNPRHKITKRGQNVTFRCDPISEHNRLYWYRQTLGQGPEFLTYFQNEAQLEKSRLLSDRFSAERPKGSFSTLEIQRTEQGDSAMYLCASLNGELFFGEGSRLTVL.

Ten or more counts support this clonotype. V gene TRBV6-1 combines with J gene TRBJ2-2; no definite D call. Trimming left V 5 bases short and J 6 bases short, with 4 bases between. Germline lookup yields CDR1 MNHNS and CDR2 SASEGT. The CDR3 sequence is 11 residues long. As DNA, the CDR3 is TGTGCCAGCAGTTTTTCCGGGGAGCTGTTTTTT. Translating it yields CASSFSGELFF.

Ten or more counts support this clonotype. V gene TRBV5-1 combines with J gene TRBJ2-7; perhaps TRBD1 as D (6 bases). V lost 0 bases to trimming and J lost 7 bases, with 11 bases between them. The CDR3 is 13 residues long. CDR1 SGHRS and CDR2 YFSETQ come from the germline V gene. CDR3 in DNA: TGCGCCAGCAGCTTGGGACAGGTTTATGAGCAGTACTTC. It specifies CASSLGQVYEQYF.

The V gene is TRBV7-8, the J gene TRBJ2-1, with D maybe TRBD2 (6 bases). Germline-derived CDR1 and CDR2 are SGHVS and FQNEAQ. The CDR3 is made up of 14 amino acids. V lost 6 bases and J 4 bases, leaving 13 bases between the germline ends. CDR3 amino acids: CASSRSGGYNEQFF. CDR3 in DNA: TGTGCCAGCAGTCGGAGTGGGGGGTACAATGAGCAGTTCTTC.

In this sample, this clonotype turned up once. The chain has TRBV27 and TRBJ2-2; TRBD2 aligns across 8 bases. CDR1 and CDR2 from the germline V gene are MNHEY and SMNVEV (reference sequence). The CDR3 length is 14 residues. The ends lost 5 bases at V and 5 bases at J; junction bases unmatched: 4. CDR3 nucleotides: TGTGCCAGCAGTGGGGGACTAGGTACCGGGGAGCTGTTTTTT. Encoded protein: CASSGGLGTGELFF.

This clonotype was detected ten times or more. The gene calls are TRBV11-2 and TRBJ2-3, with 7 bases that match TRBD2. With 4 bases clipped from V and 5 bases from J, the junction kept 6 bases outside the gene matches. Germline-derived CDR1 and CDR2 are SGHAT and FQNNGV. The CDR3 length is 14 residues. As DNA, the CDR3 is TGTGCCAGCAGCTCGGGAGGAGGTGGAGATACGCAGTATTTT. Translated: CASSSGGGGDTQYF.

This clonotype was detected many times. The V gene is TRBV29-1, the J gene TRBJ2-1, with D uncertain. CDR1 and CDR2 (germline): SQVTM, ANQGSEA. Trimming pared 7 bases from V and 3 bases from J, leaving 7 bases between. The CDR3 runs to 11 residues. The CDR3 DNA sequence: TGCAGCGCTTTTAGCTACAATGAGCAGTTCTTC. It yields the protein CSAFSYNEQFF.

The chain combines TRBV3-1 with TRBJ2-7; maybe TRBD2 (6 bases). V gave up 1 base and J gave up 3 bases, with 16 bases separating them. In germline, CDR1 is LGHDT, CDR2 YNNKEL (reference sequence). CDR3 length equals 16 residues. The CDR3 sequence: CASSQGGGSLNYEQYF. The CDR3 nucleotides read TGTGCCAGCAGCCAAGGAGGAGGGAGCCTAAACTACGAGCAGTACTTC.

V and J are TRBV27 and TRBJ2-7; tentatively, D is TRBD2 (5 bases). This CDR3 spans 14 amino acids. The V and J ends lost 4 bases and 3 bases respectively, with 13 bases between them. Per the germline V gene, CDR1 is MNHEY and CDR2 is SMNVEV (reference sequence). The CDR3: CASSYTSGNYEQYF. DNA for the CDR3: TGTGCCAGCAGTTACACCTCGGGGAACTACGAGCAGTACTTC.

This clonotype was found many times. The rearrangement links TRBV7-8 to TRBJ2-3; D is unresolved. V was pared by 6 bases and J by 1 base, with 14 bases between. CDR3 size: 15 residues. Germline CDR1 SGHVS, CDR2 FQNEAQ. The CDR3 DNA reads as TGTGCCAGCAGTACCGTTGAGCACCGCACAGATACGCAGTATTTT. Residues: CASSTVEHRTDTQYF.

This clonotype was recorded at least ten times. The gene calls are TRBV7-8 and TRBJ2-4; tentatively, D is TRBD2 (6 bases). The CDR3 spans 16 residues. CDR1 SGHVS and CDR2 FQNEAQ come from the germline V gene. V was shortened by 5 bases and J by 3 bases, with 17 bases between the two germline ends. CDR3 in amino acids: CASSSFDGTVKNIQYF. The CDR3 DNA reads as TGTGCCAGCAGCAGCTTTGACGGGACTGTCAAAAACATTCAGTACTTC. Combining the CDR3 with reference TRBV7-8 and TRBJ2-4 gives the whole variable domain GAGVSQSPRYKVAKRGQDVALRCDPISGHVSLFWYQQALGQGPEFLTYFQNEAQLDKSGLPSDRFFAERPEGSVSTLKIQRTQQEDSAVYLCASSSFDGTVKNIQYFGAGTRLSVL.

The rearrangement joins TRBV20-1 to TRBJ2-7; tentative D call: TRBD2 (6 bases). V shed 0 bases and J shed 3 bases, with 12 bases lying between them. CDR3 length equals 14 residues. CDR1 DFQATT and CDR2 SNEGSKA come from the germline V gene (reference sequence). Written as DNA, the CDR3 is TGCAGTGCTAGAGATCGGGACGGGGGCTACGAGCAGTACTTC. This sequence encodes CSARDRDGGYEQYF.

The chain couples TRBV5-1 to TRBJ2-7; D is unclear. Germline values: CDR1 SGHRS, CDR2 YFSETQ. The CDR3 totals 13 residues. Trimming pared 0 bases from V and 0 bases from J, leaving 4 bases between. This CDR3 is CASSLGASYEQYF. As DNA, the CDR3 is TGCGCCAGCAGCTTGGGAGCCTCCTACGAGCAGTACTTC.

This clonotype came up a few times. The chain has TRBV3-1 and TRBJ2-5; TRBD2 matches at 8 bases. Germline lookup yields CDR1 LGHDT and CDR2 YNNKEL (reference sequence). CDR3 length equals 15 residues. V shed 3 bases and J 1 base; nucleotides not matched to a gene: 4. CDR3 DNA sequence: TGTGCCAGCAGCCAGGGGGGACTAGGCCAAGAGACCCAGTACTTC. This sequence encodes CASSQGGLGQETQYF.

This clonotype was seen many times. The genes are TRBV12-3 or TRBV12-4 and TRBJ2-1; 9 bases match TRBD2. CDR3 length: 19 residues. V lost 11 bases and J lost 4; bases outside the gene matches: 24. The CDR3 loop is CALSLELAGLGDLYNEQFF. Here the CDR3 DNA reads TGTGCCCTCAGTTTAGAACTAGCGGGCTTGGGGGACCTTTACAATGAGCAGTTCTTC.

This clonotype has a count of ten or more. The rearrangement uses TRBV12-3 or TRBV12-4 and TRBJ2-7; TRBD1 agrees at 7 bases. CDR3 length equals 13 residues. Germline trimming cut 8 bases from V and 3 bases from J; bases unmatched to any gene: 7. CDR3 sequence: CASRDREIYEQYF. The CDR3 bases are TGTGCCAGCCGCGACAGGGAAATCTACGAGCAGTACTTC.

This chain joins TRBV11-2 and TRBJ2-7; D uncertain. Germline CDR1 is SGHAT and CDR2 is FQNNGV. The CDR3 contains 13 residues. V lost 8 bases, J lost 6 bases, and 17 bases lay in between. The CDR3 DNA is TGTGCCAGCCAAGATACCGGCCCCCTCGAGCAGTACTTC. This sequence encodes CASQDTGPLEQYF.

Of note for this clonotype: An end of the junction differs from the germline gene, which may be a read error. The J gene is TRBJ2-3, the V gene TRBV9, with a possible D match to TRBD1 (6 bases). This CDR3 is 14 amino acids long. Germline V gene sequence: CDR1 SGDLS, CDR2 YYNGEE. The CDR3, as DNA: TGTGCCATCAGCGTAACAGGGTCCCCAGATACGCAGTATTTT. Translating gives CAISVTGSPDTQYF. Together with reference TRBV9 and TRBJ2-3, the CDR3 gives the full variable domain: DSGVTQTPKHLITATGQRVTLRCSPRSGDLSVYWYQQSLDQGLQFLIQYYNGEERAKGNILERFSAQQFPDLHSELNLSSLELGDSALYFCAISVTGSPDTQYFGPGTRLTVL.

This clonotype was observed a few times. The chain links TRBV4-2 to TRBJ2-7; 8 bases agree with TRBD2. The CDR3 has 15 amino acids. The trim removed 3 bases at V and 1 base at J, leaving 5 bases unmatched. Per germline, CDR1 LGHNA and CDR2 YNFKEQ. CDR3 DNA: TGTGCCAGCAGCCACCTTAGCGGGGCTTCCTACGAGCAGTACTTC. Translation: CASSHLSGASYEQYF.

J is TRBJ2-5 and V is TRBV20-1, with 12 bases lining up with TRBD1. The CDR3 runs to 14 residues. The germline CDR1 and CDR2 sequences are DFQATT and SNEGSKA (reference sequence). With 5 bases clipped from V and 5 bases from J, the junction kept 6 bases outside the gene matches. CDR3 loop: CSAFGTGGIETQYF. CDR3 bases: TGCAGTGCTTTCGGGACAGGGGGCATCGAGACCCAGTACTTC.